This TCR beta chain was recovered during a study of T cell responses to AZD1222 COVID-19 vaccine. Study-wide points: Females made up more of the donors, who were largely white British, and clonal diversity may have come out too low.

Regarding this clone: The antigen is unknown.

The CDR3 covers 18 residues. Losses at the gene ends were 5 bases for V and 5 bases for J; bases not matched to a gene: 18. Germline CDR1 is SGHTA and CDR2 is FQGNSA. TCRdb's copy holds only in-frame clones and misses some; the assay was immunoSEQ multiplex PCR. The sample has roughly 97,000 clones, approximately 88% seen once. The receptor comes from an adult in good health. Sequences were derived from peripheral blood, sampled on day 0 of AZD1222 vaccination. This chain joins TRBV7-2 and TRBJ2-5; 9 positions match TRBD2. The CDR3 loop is CASSPSRGAGGRRETQYF. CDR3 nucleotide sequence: TGTGCCAGCAGCCCATCCCGAGGGGCGGGGGGGCGGAGGGAGACCCAGTACTTC. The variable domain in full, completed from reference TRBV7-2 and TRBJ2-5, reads GAGVSQSPSNKVTEKGKDVELRCDPISGHTALYWYRQSLGQGLEFLIYFQGNSAPDKSGLPSDRFSAERTGGSVSTLTIQRTQQEDSAVYLCASSPSRGAGGRRETQYFGPGTRLLVL.